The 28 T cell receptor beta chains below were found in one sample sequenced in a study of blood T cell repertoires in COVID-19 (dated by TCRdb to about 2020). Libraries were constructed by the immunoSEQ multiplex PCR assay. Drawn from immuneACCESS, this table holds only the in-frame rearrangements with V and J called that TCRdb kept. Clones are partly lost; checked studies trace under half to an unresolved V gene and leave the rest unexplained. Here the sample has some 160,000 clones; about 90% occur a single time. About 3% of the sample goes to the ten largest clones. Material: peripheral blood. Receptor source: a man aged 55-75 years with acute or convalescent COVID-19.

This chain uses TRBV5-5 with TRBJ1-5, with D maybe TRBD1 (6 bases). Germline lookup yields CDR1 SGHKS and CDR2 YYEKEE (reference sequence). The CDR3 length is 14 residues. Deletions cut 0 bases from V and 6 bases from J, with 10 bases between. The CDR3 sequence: CASSLGTDPQPQHF. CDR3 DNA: TGTGCCAGCAGCTTGGGGACAGATCCTCAGCCCCAGCATTTT.

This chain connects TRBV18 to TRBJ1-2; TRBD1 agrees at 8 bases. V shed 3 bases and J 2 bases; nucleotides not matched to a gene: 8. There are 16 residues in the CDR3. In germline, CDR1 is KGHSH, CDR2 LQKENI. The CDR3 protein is CASSPGTGNWNYGYTF. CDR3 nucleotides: TGTGCCAGCTCACCCGGGACAGGTAACTGGAACTATGGCTACACCTTC.

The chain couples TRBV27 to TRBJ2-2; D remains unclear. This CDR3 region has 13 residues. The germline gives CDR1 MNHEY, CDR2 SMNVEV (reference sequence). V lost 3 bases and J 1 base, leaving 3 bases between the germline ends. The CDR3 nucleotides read TGTGCCAGCAGTTTTAGGAACACCGGGGAGCTGTTTTTT. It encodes CASSFRNTGELFF.

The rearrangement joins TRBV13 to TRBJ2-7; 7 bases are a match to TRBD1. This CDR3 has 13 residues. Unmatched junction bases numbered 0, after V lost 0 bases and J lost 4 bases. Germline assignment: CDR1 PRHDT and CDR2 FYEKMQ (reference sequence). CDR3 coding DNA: TGTGCCAGCAGCTTAGGACAGGGGTACGAGCAGTACTTC. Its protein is CASSLGQGYEQYF.

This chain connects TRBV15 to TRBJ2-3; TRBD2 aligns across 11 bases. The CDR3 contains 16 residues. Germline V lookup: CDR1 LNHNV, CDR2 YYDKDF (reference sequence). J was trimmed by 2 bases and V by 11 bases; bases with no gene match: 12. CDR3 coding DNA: TGTGCCGCGTCCCCCGGGACTAGCGGTTCCACAGATACGCAGTATTTT. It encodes CAASPGTSGSTDTQYF.

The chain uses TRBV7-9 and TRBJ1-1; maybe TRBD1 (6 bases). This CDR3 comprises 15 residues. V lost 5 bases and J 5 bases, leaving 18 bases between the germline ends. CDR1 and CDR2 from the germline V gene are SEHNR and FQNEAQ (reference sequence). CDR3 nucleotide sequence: TGTGCCAGCAGCCCGGGGGGGCGCGTAGAGACTGAAGCTTTCTTT. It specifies CASSPGGRVETEAFF.

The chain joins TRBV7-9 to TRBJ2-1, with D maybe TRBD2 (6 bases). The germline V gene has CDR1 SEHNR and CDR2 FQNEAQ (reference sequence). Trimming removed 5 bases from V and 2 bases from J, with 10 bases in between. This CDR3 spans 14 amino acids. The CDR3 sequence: CASSLGGTYNEQFF. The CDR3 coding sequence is TGTGCCAGCAGCCTCGGGGGTACCTACAATGAGCAGTTCTTC.

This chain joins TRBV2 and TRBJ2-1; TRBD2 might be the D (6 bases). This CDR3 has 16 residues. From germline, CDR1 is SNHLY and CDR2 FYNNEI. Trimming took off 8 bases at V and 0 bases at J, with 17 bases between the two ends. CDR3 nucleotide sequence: TGTGCCAGCTACCCAGGCTCCGGGGGCTCCTACAATGAGCAGTTCTTC. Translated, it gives CASYPGSGGSYNEQFF.

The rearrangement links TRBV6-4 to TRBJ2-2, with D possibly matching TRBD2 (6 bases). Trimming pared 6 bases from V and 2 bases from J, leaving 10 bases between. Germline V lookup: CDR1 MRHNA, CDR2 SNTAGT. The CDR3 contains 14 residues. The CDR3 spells CASRGDSNTGELFF. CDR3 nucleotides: TGTGCCAGCAGAGGGGACTCCAACACCGGGGAGCTGTTTTTT.

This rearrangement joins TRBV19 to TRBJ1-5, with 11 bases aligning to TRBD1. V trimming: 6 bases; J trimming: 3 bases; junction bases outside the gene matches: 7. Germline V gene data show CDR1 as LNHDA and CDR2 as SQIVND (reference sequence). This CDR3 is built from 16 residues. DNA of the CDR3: TGTGCCAGTAGCGCGAGCGGACAGGGGGCCAATCAGCCCCAGCATTTT. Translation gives CASSASGQGANQPQHF.

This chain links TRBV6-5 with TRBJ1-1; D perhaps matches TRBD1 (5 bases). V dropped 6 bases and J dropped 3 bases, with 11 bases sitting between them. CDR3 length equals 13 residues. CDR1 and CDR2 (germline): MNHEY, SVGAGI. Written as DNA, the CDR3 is TGTGCCAGCAGGGCAGAACAGGACACTGAAGCTTTCTTT. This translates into CASRAEQDTEAFF.

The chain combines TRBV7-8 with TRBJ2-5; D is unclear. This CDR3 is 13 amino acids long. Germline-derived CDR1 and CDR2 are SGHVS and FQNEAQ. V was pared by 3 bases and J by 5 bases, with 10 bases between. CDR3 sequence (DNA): TGTGCCAGCAGCTTTAGAGCGCGGGAGACCCAGTACTTC. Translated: CASSFRARETQYF. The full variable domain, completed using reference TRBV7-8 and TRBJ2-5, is GAGVSQSPRYKVAKRGQDVALRCDPISGHVSLFWYQQALGQGPEFLTYFQNEAQLDKSGLPSDRFFAERPEGSVSTLKIQRTQQEDSAVYLCASSFRARETQYFGPGTRLLVL.

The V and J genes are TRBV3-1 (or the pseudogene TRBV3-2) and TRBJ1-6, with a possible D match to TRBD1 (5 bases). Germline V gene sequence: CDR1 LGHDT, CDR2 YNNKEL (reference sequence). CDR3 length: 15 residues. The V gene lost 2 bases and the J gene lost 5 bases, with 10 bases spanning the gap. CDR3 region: CASSQKTGNNSPLHF. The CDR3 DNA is TGTGCCAGCAGCCAAAAAACAGGCAATAATTCACCCCTCCACTTT.

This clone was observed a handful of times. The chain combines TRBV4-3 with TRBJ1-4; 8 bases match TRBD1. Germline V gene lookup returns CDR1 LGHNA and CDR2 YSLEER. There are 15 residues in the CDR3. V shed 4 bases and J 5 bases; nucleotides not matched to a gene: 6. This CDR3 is CASSRVRQGNEKLFF. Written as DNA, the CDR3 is TGCGCCAGCAGCCGGGTGAGACAGGGGAATGAAAAACTGTTTTTT.

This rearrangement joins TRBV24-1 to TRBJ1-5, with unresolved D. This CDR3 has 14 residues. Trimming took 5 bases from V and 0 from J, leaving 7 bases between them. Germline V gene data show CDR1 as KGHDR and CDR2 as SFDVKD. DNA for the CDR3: TGTGCCACCAGTGTAGCCCTTAGCAATCAGCCCCAGCATTTT. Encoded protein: CATSVALSNQPQHF.

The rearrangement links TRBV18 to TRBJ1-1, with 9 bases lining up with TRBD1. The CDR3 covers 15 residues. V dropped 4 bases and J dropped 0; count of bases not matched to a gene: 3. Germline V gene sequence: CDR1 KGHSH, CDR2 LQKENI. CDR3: CASSRTGAMNTEAFF. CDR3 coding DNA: TGTGCCAGCTCACGGACAGGGGCTATGAACACTGAAGCTTTCTTT.

CDR3 DNA: TGTGCCAGCAGCCAAGATGGACAGGGGCGGGCTTCGAGAGAAAAACTGTTTTTT. Residues: CASSQDGQGRASREKLFF. This rearrangement joins TRBV4-2 to TRBJ1-4; 9 positions agree with TRBD1. Unmatched junction bases numbered 13, after V lost 0 bases and J lost 8 bases. Germline values: CDR1 LGHNA, CDR2 YNFKEQ. This CDR3 contains 18 residues.

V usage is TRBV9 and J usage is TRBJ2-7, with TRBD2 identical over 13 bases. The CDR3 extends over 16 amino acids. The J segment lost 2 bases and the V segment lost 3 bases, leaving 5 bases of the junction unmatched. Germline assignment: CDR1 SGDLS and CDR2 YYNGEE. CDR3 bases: TGTGCCAGCAGCGAAGGACTAGCGGGGGCCCCCTACGAGCAGTACTTC. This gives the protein CASSEGLAGAPYEQYF. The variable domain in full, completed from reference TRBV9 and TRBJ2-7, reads DSGVTQTPKHLITATGQRVTLRCSPRSGDLSVYWYQQSLDQGLQFLIQYYNGEERAKGNILERFSAQQFPDLHSELNLSSLELGDSALYFCASSEGLAGAPYEQYFGPGTRLTVT.

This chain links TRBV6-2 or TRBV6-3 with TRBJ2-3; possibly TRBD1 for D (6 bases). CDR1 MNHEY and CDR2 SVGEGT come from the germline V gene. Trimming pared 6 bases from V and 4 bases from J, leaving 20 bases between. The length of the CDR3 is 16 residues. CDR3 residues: CASSHPGQGTADTQYF. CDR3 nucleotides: TGTGCCAGCAGCCACCCGGGGCAGGGGACCGCAGATACGCAGTATTTT.

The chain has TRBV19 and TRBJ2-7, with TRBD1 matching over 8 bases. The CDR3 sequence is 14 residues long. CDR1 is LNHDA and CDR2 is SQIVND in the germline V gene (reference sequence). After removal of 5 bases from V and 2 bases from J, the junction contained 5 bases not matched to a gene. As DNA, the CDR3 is TGTGCCAGTAGTTGGCAGGGGGCCACCTACGAGCAGTACTTC. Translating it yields CASSWQGATYEQYF.

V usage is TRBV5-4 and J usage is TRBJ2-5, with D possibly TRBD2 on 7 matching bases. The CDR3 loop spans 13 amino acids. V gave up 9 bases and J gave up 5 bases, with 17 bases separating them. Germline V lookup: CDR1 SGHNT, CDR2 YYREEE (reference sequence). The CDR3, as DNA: TGTGCCACCACTGAGGGGGGGCGGGAGACCCAGTACTTC. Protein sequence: CATTEGGRETQYF.

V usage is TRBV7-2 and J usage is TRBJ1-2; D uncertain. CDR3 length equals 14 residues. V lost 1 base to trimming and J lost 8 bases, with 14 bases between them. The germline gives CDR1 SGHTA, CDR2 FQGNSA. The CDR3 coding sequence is TGTGCCAGCAGCTTAGTTCAGGCAAGTCGAGGCTACACCTTC. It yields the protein CASSLVQASRGYTF.

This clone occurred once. Here the CDR3 reads CASSPRDMSYEQYF. The CDR3 DNA follows: TGTGCCAGCAGCCCCCGGGACATGTCCTACGAGCAGTACTTC. V and J are TRBV11-1 and TRBJ2-7; D may be TRBD1 (6 bases). Trimming removed 5 bases at V and 1 base at J, with 12 bases between. CDR3 size: 14 residues. Germline V gives CDR1 SGHAT, CDR2 FQDESV (reference sequence).

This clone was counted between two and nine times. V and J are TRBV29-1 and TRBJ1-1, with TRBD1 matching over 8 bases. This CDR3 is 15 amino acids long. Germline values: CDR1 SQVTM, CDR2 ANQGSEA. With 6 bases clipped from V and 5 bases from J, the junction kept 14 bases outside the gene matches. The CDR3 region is CSVGSSTGARTEAFF. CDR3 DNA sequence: TGCAGCGTGGGGAGTTCGACAGGGGCGCGGACTGAAGCTTTCTTT.

The CDR3 DNA reads TGTGCCAGCAGTTTGGGGGACAGGGGGCCGGCAGATACGCAGTATTTT. Residues: CASSLGDRGPADTQYF. The V call is TRBV6-5, the J call TRBJ2-3; 12 positions agree with TRBD1. J was trimmed by 4 bases and V by 4 bases; bases with no gene match: 6. Germline V gene data show CDR1 as MNHEY and CDR2 as SVGAGI. The CDR3 consists of 16 residues.

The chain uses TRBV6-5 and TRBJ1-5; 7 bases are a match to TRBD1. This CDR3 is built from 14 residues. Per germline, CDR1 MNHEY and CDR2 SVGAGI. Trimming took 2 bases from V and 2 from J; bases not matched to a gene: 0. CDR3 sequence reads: CASSYRGRNQPQHF. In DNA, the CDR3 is TGTGCCAGCAGTTACAGGGGGCGCAATCAGCCCCAGCATTTT.

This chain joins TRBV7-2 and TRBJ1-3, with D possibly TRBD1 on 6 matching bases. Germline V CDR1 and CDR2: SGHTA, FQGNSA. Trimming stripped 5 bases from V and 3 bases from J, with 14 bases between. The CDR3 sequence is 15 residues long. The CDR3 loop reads CASSPYRANGNTIYF. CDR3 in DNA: TGTGCCAGCAGCCCCTACAGGGCTAATGGAAACACCATATATTTT.

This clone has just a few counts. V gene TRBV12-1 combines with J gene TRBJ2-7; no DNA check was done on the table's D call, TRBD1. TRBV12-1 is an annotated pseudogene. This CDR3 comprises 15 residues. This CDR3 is CASSLLGPHRDEQYF. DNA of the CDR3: TGTGCCAGCAGCCTTTTGGGGCCCCACCGGGACGAGCAGTACTTC.